A selection of T cell receptor beta chains follows, all from one sample in a study of blood T cell repertoires in COVID-19. Here immunoSEQ multiplex PCR was the method, and the copy in TCRdb shows in-frame clones only, minus some. The data contain just over 250,000 clones, around nine tenths of them seen just once; the ten biggest clones take up about 9.4%. Sample: peripheral blood. All receptors derive from a woman in her seventies with COVID-19, enrolled during active disease. Each CDR3 is given with its conserved first and last residue. The D gene is left open where the match is weak. Some rows have no size entry. The others give once, few or many, or a class for an expanded clone.

cdr3_length: 15; d_call: TRBD1; v_call: TRBV7-9; clone_size: -; j_call: TRBJ2-7; cdr3_aa: CASSSRVDRGYEQYF; cdr3_nt: TGTGCCAGCAGCTCTAGGGTAGACAGGGGATACGAGCAGTACTTC
cdr3_length: 15; d_call: TRBD1; v_call: TRBV30; clone_size: once; j_call: TRBJ1-4; cdr3_aa: CAWSVMRQGSEKLFF; cdr3_nt: TGTGCCTGGAGTGTCATGCGACAGGGGAGCGAAAAACTGTTTTTT
cdr3_length: 17; d_call: -; v_call: TRBV7-9; clone_size: once; j_call: TRBJ2-7; cdr3_aa: CASSLATSTFEAYEQYF; cdr3_nt: TGTGCCAGCAGCTTAGCGACGTCTACCTTTGAAGCGTACGAGCAGTACTTC
cdr3_length: 14; d_call: TRBD1; v_call: TRBV28; clone_size: -; j_call: TRBJ2-5; cdr3_aa: CASTSGTVQETQYF; cdr3_nt: TGTGCCAGCACCTCTGGGACAGTACAAGAGACCCAGTACTTC
cdr3_length: 18; d_call: TRBD1; v_call: TRBV5-1; clone_size: -; j_call: TRBJ1-3; cdr3_aa: CASSPAGLQGAGGNTIYF; cdr3_nt: TGCGCCAGCAGCCCCGCGGGTCTCCAGGGGGCAGGTGGAAACACCATATATTTT
cdr3_length: 13; d_call: -; v_call: TRBV20-1; clone_size: -; j_call: TRBJ2-5; cdr3_aa: CSASQGIRETQYF; cdr3_nt: TGCAGTGCTAGTCAGGGAATTCGAGAGACCCAGTACTTC
cdr3_length: 13; d_call: TRBD1; v_call: TRBV19; clone_size: few; j_call: TRBJ1-4; cdr3_aa: CASSKGQGEKLFF; cdr3_nt: TGTGCCAGTAGTAAGGGACAGGGGGAAAAACTGTTTTTT
cdr3_length: 18; d_call: TRBD2; v_call: TRBV27; clone_size: few; j_call: TRBJ2-7; cdr3_aa: CASKPFPGLAGGGYEQYF; cdr3_nt: TGTGCCAGCAAACCCTTCCCGGGACTAGCGGGAGGTGGGTACGAGCAGTACTTC
cdr3_length: 13; d_call: -; v_call: TRBV12-3/TRBV12-4; clone_size: -; j_call: TRBJ1-5; cdr3_aa: CASSRQTASPQHF; cdr3_nt: TGTGCCAGCAGCCGACAGACCGCCTCTCCCCAGCATTTT
cdr3_length: 16; d_call: -; v_call: TRBV28; clone_size: -; j_call: TRBJ1-5; cdr3_aa: CASSIDRSRSNQPQHF; cdr3_nt: TGTGCCAGCAGTATTGACAGGTCCCGAAGCAATCAGCCCCAGCATTTT
cdr3_length: 15; d_call: -; v_call: TRBV4-3; clone_size: -; j_call: TRBJ1-4; cdr3_aa: CASSRTGQGGEKLFF; cdr3_nt: TGCGCCAGCAGCCGAACAGGGCAAGGAGGTGAAAAACTGTTTTTT
cdr3_length: 16; d_call: -; v_call: TRBV5-1; clone_size: once; j_call: TRBJ2-3; cdr3_aa: CASSLETAPTTDTQYF; cdr3_nt: TGCGCCAGCAGCTTGGAGACAGCACCTACCACAGATACGCAGTATTTT
cdr3_length: 12; d_call: TRBD1; v_call: TRBV29-1; clone_size: -; j_call: TRBJ2-1; cdr3_aa: CSSIIQGDEQFF; cdr3_nt: TGCAGCTCCATAATACAGGGGGACGAGCAGTTCTTC
cdr3_length: 13; d_call: -; v_call: TRBV6-5; clone_size: -; j_call: TRBJ1-1; cdr3_aa: CASNRDMNTEAFF; cdr3_nt: TGTGCCAGCAATCGGGACATGAACACTGAAGCTTTCTTT
cdr3_length: 14; d_call: TRBD1; v_call: TRBV27; clone_size: -; j_call: TRBJ1-1; cdr3_aa: CASSLQYRGPGAFF; cdr3_nt: TGTGCCAGCAGTTTACAGTACAGGGGCCCGGGAGCTTTCTTT
cdr3_length: 15; d_call: TRBD2; v_call: TRBV19; clone_size: -; j_call: TRBJ2-2; cdr3_aa: CASSTLAGTTGELFF; cdr3_nt: TGTGCCAGTAGTACTCTAGCGGGTACCACCGGGGAGCTGTTTTTT
cdr3_length: 15; d_call: TRBD2; v_call: TRBV18; clone_size: -; j_call: TRBJ2-7; cdr3_aa: CASSALGGEAGEQYF; cdr3_nt: TGTGCCAGCTCAGCCCTTGGGGGGGAAGCGGGCGAGCAGTACTTC
cdr3_length: 15; d_call: -; v_call: TRBV6-1; clone_size: -; j_call: TRBJ2-3; cdr3_aa: CASSERGLDTDTQYF; cdr3_nt: TGTGCCAGCAGTGAACGGGGGTTGGACACAGATACGCAGTATTTT
cdr3_length: 14; d_call: TRBD1; v_call: TRBV18; clone_size: -; j_call: TRBJ1-2; cdr3_aa: CASSPGQGLEGYTF; cdr3_nt: TGTGCCAGCTCACCGGGACAGGGTCTGGAAGGCTACACCTTC
cdr3_length: 15; d_call: -; v_call: TRBV25-1; clone_size: -; j_call: TRBJ1-5; cdr3_aa: CASSPPGGPNQPQHF; cdr3_nt: TGTGCCAGCAGTCCCCCGGGGGGGCCCAATCAGCCCCAGCATTTT
cdr3_length: 14; d_call: -; v_call: TRBV3-1/TRBV3-2; clone_size: -; j_call: TRBJ1-3; cdr3_aa: CASSQVLSGNTIYF; cdr3_nt: TGTGCCAGCAGCCAAGTTTTGTCAGGAAACACCATATATTTT
cdr3_length: 15; d_call: TRBD2; v_call: TRBV5-1; clone_size: many; j_call: TRBJ2-1; cdr3_aa: CASSLDGSGRNEQFF; cdr3_nt: TGCGCCAGCAGCTTGGACGGTAGCGGGAGAAATGAGCAGTTCTTC
cdr3_length: 15; d_call: TRBD1; v_call: TRBV7-9; clone_size: -; j_call: TRBJ2-7; cdr3_aa: CASSYRTGESYEQYF; cdr3_nt: TGTGCCAGCAGCTACCGGACAGGCGAGTCCTACGAGCAGTACTTC
cdr3_length: 19; d_call: TRBD2; v_call: TRBV6-6; clone_size: once; j_call: TRBJ2-1; cdr3_aa: CASSRRDASGRGSYNEQFF; cdr3_nt: TGTGCCAGCAGCCGAAGGGACGCTAGCGGGAGGGGGTCCTACAATGAGCAGTTCTTC
cdr3_length: 14; d_call: TRBD2; v_call: TRBV5-1; clone_size: -; j_call: TRBJ2-5; cdr3_aa: CASSLAGVEETQYF; cdr3_nt: TGCGCCAGCAGTTTAGCGGGAGTCGAGGAGACCCAGTACTTC
cdr3_length: 16; d_call: TRBD1; v_call: TRBV5-5; clone_size: -; j_call: TRBJ1-5; cdr3_aa: CASSGGTGTANQPQHF; cdr3_nt: TGTGCCAGCAGCGGCGGGACAGGCACCGCCAATCAGCCCCAGCATTTT
cdr3_length: 15; d_call: TRBD1; v_call: TRBV2; clone_size: -; j_call: TRBJ1-4; cdr3_aa: CASSADRATNEKLFF; cdr3_nt: TGTGCCAGCAGTGCCGACAGGGCAACTAATGAAAAACTGTTTTTT
cdr3_length: 17; d_call: TRBD1; v_call: TRBV19; clone_size: few; j_call: TRBJ1-1; cdr3_aa: CASSANPGQGYNTEAFF; cdr3_nt: TGTGCCAGTAGTGCCAACCCCGGACAGGGGTACAACACTGAAGCTTTCTTT
cdr3_length: 16; d_call: TRBD1; v_call: TRBV19; clone_size: -; j_call: TRBJ1-6; cdr3_aa: CASSPRGQGKDSPLHF; cdr3_nt: TGTGCCAGTAGCCCGAGGGGGCAGGGGAAAGATTCACCCCTCCACTTT
cdr3_length: 14; d_call: -; v_call: TRBV27; clone_size: -; j_call: TRBJ1-2; cdr3_aa: CASTPSGGGDGYTF; cdr3_nt: TGTGCCAGCACCCCCTCGGGGGGAGGGGATGGCTACACCTTC
cdr3_length: 15; d_call: -; v_call: TRBV6-6; clone_size: -; j_call: TRBJ1-2; cdr3_aa: CASSSYSVSNYGYTF; cdr3_nt: TGTGCCAGCAGCTCCTACAGTGTGAGTAACTATGGCTACACCTTC
cdr3_length: 13; d_call: -; v_call: TRBV29-1; clone_size: -; j_call: TRBJ1-6; cdr3_aa: CSVEDRGNSPLHF; cdr3_nt: TGCAGCGTAGAAGACAGAGGAAATTCACCCCTCCACTTT
cdr3_length: 18; d_call: TRBD2; v_call: TRBV11-2; clone_size: -; j_call: TRBJ2-2; cdr3_aa: CASSDGLAGGGNTGELFF; cdr3_nt: TGTGCCAGCAGCGATGGACTAGCGGGAGGGGGGAACACCGGGGAGCTGTTTTTT
cdr3_length: 15; d_call: -; v_call: TRBV5-8; clone_size: few; j_call: TRBJ1-3; cdr3_aa: CASSPGLISGNTIYF; cdr3_nt: TGTGCCAGCAGCCCCGGACTTATTTCTGGAAACACCATATATTTT
cdr3_length: 18; d_call: TRBD2; v_call: TRBV18; clone_size: once; j_call: TRBJ2-7; cdr3_aa: CASSLQGGLAGSPHEQYF; cdr3_nt: TGTGCCAGCTCACTACAGGGAGGACTAGCGGGAAGCCCCCACGAGCAGTACTTC
cdr3_length: 11; d_call: -; v_call: TRBV6-2/TRBV6-3; clone_size: once; j_call: TRBJ2-7; cdr3_aa: CASSYLLEQYF; cdr3_nt: TGTGCCAGCAGTTACTTACTCGAGCAGTACTTC
cdr3_length: 17; d_call: -; v_call: TRBV11-3; clone_size: -; j_call: TRBJ2-7; cdr3_aa: CASSTRVGGMREYEQYF; cdr3_nt: TGTGCCAGCAGCACCCGGGTGGGCGGGATGAGAGAATACGAGCAGTACTTC
cdr3_length: 18; d_call: -; v_call: TRBV21-1; clone_size: -; j_call: TRBJ2-3; cdr3_aa: CASSKVATSGSPANSQYF; cdr3_nt: TGTGCCAGCAGCAAAGTGGCAACTAGCGGGAGCCCAGCAAATTCGCAGTATTTT
cdr3_length: 12; d_call: -; v_call: TRBV2; clone_size: -; j_call: TRBJ2-7; cdr3_aa: CASSVSSYEQYF; cdr3_nt: TGTGCCAGCAGTGTTAGCTCCTACGAGCAGTACTTC
cdr3_length: 10; d_call: -; v_call: TRBV19; clone_size: -; j_call: TRBJ2-1; cdr3_aa: CASNRYEQFF; cdr3_nt: TGTGCCAGTAACCGGTATGAGCAGTTCTTC
cdr3_length: 15; d_call: TRBD2; v_call: TRBV4-3; clone_size: -; j_call: TRBJ2-7; cdr3_aa: CASSHGLAGTYEQYF; cdr3_nt: TGCGCCAGCAGCCACGGACTAGCGGGAACTTACGAGCAGTACTTC